The present entry profiles one T cell receptor (beta chain) with its context. Its antigen remains unknown. The same CDR3 also results from other DNA sequences found in this sample. The protocol was immunoSEQ multiplex PCR, while the TCRdb copy is restricted to in-frame clones and leaves out a portion. The sample yields roughly 890,000 clones, around 93% seen once. Naive CD8 cells lacked CD45RO, underwent positive selection for CCR7 and left out terminally differentiated effector memory CD45RA+ cells. This specimen belongs to a study of shared clonotypes between healthy human individuals. Regarding the study as a whole: In this cohort, only blood was sampled, and tissue repertoires likely differ.

V was trimmed by 8 bases and J by 1 base, leaving 6 bases between them. The CDR3 spans 12 residues. The V gene's germline CDR1 is MDHEN and CDR2 SYDVKM. The clonotype comes from a man aged 25-45 years in good health. The chain is built from TRBV28 and TRBJ2-1; perhaps TRBD1 as D (6 bases). Input material: naive CD8+ T cells sorted from blood. CDR3 in DNA: TGTGCCAGCGGACAGTCCTACAATGAGCAGTTCTTC. This gives the protein CASGQSYNEQFF.